This TCR beta chain was observed in a study of blood T cell repertoires in COVID-19. As for the study in general: Acute and convalescent COVID-19 specimens originated in the United States, Italy and Spain. Sample material is recorded as cDNA or gDNA derived from T cells, B-cell-depleted T cells, or PBMCs.

The data were produced by immunoSEQ multiplex PCR, yet TCRdb's version contains in-frame clones alone and is incomplete. The table lists around 130,000 clones, around 85% of them singletons. In regard to this clone: An end of the junction does not agree with germline; a read error may underlie this.

The CDR3 runs 13 residues. Per germline, CDR1 SEHNR and CDR2 FQNEAQ (reference sequence). This clonotype originated in a human donor in a cohort sampled during active COVID-19. This sequence joins TRBV7-9 and TRBJ2-4; 11 positions match TRBD2. The sequenced sample was peripheral blood. CDR3 sequence (DNA): TGTGCCAGCAGCTTGACTAGCGGGGAACGGCGGGTCTTC. As protein: CASSLTSGERRVF.